This T cell receptor (beta chain) originates from a study of shared clonotypes between healthy human individuals. The study drew its donors from healthy HIV-negative adults without recent acute infections or vaccinations. Adult Caucasians living in Nashville, Tennessee made up all of the donors. Each unsorted sample relied on about 90 million PBMCs as its source of genomic DNA. Assay execution proceeded at the deep level. Clones were read by immunoSEQ multiplex PCR, and TCRdb kept only the in-frame ones, dropping some. The repertoire has about half a million clones, around 85% of them found once; the top ten carry about 13%. The CDR3 covers 13 residues. V dropped 6 bases and J dropped 7 bases, with 16 bases sitting between them. CDR1 and CDR2 (germline): WNHNN, SYGVQD (reference sequence). This clone occurred many times.

The J gene is TRBJ2-7, the V gene TRBV10-1, with D maybe TRBD2 (6 bases). The sequenced sample consisted of PBMCs. The clonotype comes from a woman aged 40 to 50 in good health. Some clones in this sample may be carry-over from other donors' samples. CDR3 coding DNA: TGCGCCAGCAGCGGTGGACTACGGGGTGAGCAGTACTTC. Translating gives CASSGGLRGEQYF.